This TCR beta chain was captured by sequencing in a study of T cell responses to AZD1222 COVID-19 vaccine (dated by TCRdb to about 2021). As for the study more broadly: AZD1222 recipients whose second dose came at about 4 weeks and those whose second dose came at about 12 weeks were combined into one group, since spike-specific TCR depth and breadth did not differ between the two schedules. A total of 233 trial participants underwent TCR sequencing, of whom 207 had received two doses of AZD1222 and 26 had received two doses of the MenACWY control vaccine. Enrollment into the trials was organized by age into subgroups of 18-55, 56-69 and 70-plus years, and those subgroups contained about 150, 27 and 61 TCR-sequenced participants, respectively. Overall study outcomes, separate from this receptor: Nearly half of unique spike-specific TCRs reportedly recognized epitopes outside regions mutated in the B.1.351 and B.1.1.7 variants. CD4 TCRs associated with the vaccine covered the entire spike protein, and the dominant responses were in regions 160-218 and 743-854. No day 14 peak-response samples were available, so repertoires were characterized only after the peak T cell response. After two AZD1222 doses, spike-specific TCR breadth and depth were significantly higher than at day 0 and than in MenACWY recipients. Most participants were white British and females outnumbered males, and the authors suggested that clonal diversity may have been underestimated. In the small 56-69-year group, the increase in depth fell short of significance, most likely because of low power. Conclusions about previously exposed vaccinees were limited because only a handful of AZD1222 recipients were SARS-CoV-2 seropositive at baseline.

Comments on this clone: It has no known antigen specificity. The record has no base qualities; no much larger clone is one base away.

The CDR3 regions of human TCRbeta chains were subjected to immunosequencing. For the original study's pipeline: Repertoire TCRs were matched against a reference library of SARS-CoV-2-specific TCRs generated with the MIRA antigen-specificity platform. Breadth was defined as the fraction of unique TCRs that were SARS-CoV-2-associated. Depth was defined as the fraction of total T cells that were SARS-CoV-2-associated. Using the MIRA data, each spike-specific TCR was mapped to the spike region that the TCR reacts to and placed in a CD4 or CD8 class. Log10-transformed breadth and depth values were compared by one-way ANOVA with Sidak's multiple comparisons tests. The table was pulled from immuneACCESS by TCRdb, which kept in-frame rearrangements only. Such tables lose some clones; where checked, under half of the loss comes from unresolved V genes, and the rest has no known cause. V and J calls plus clone size are reproduced from that table; the DNA served to infer D and trimming. The sample includes some 99,000 clones, with 87% observed a single time. Together, the top ten hold roughly 5.3% of the sample.

The time point label here, explained by the study, means: baseline before first vaccination. Samples from vaccinated people were obtained from the UK trials COV001 and COV002, which included a single-blind randomized controlled phase 2/3 trial of AZD1222 (ChAdOx1 nCoV-19) in healthy adults. For TCRbeta chain sequencing, PBMC samples were collected from trial participants at day 0 and at day 28 after the second dose. The CDR3 measures 15 amino acids from cysteine to phenylalanine. Only CDR3 DNA remains: 45 bases, in frame from the first base. CDR1 and CDR2, looked up from the germline V gene, are MDHEN and SYDVKM. V has 6 bases trimmed and J has 4 bases trimmed; junction bases matching no gene number 11.

The sequence was obtained from an adult in good health. This chain joins TRBV28 to TRBJ2-7; 8 bases in between match TRBD2. This material consisted of peripheral blood, taken on day 0 of AZD1222 vaccination. The nucleotides read TGTGCCAGCAGAGAGGGGCCAGCGGGAGTTTACGAGCAGTACTTC. It is translated as CASREGPAGVYEQYF.